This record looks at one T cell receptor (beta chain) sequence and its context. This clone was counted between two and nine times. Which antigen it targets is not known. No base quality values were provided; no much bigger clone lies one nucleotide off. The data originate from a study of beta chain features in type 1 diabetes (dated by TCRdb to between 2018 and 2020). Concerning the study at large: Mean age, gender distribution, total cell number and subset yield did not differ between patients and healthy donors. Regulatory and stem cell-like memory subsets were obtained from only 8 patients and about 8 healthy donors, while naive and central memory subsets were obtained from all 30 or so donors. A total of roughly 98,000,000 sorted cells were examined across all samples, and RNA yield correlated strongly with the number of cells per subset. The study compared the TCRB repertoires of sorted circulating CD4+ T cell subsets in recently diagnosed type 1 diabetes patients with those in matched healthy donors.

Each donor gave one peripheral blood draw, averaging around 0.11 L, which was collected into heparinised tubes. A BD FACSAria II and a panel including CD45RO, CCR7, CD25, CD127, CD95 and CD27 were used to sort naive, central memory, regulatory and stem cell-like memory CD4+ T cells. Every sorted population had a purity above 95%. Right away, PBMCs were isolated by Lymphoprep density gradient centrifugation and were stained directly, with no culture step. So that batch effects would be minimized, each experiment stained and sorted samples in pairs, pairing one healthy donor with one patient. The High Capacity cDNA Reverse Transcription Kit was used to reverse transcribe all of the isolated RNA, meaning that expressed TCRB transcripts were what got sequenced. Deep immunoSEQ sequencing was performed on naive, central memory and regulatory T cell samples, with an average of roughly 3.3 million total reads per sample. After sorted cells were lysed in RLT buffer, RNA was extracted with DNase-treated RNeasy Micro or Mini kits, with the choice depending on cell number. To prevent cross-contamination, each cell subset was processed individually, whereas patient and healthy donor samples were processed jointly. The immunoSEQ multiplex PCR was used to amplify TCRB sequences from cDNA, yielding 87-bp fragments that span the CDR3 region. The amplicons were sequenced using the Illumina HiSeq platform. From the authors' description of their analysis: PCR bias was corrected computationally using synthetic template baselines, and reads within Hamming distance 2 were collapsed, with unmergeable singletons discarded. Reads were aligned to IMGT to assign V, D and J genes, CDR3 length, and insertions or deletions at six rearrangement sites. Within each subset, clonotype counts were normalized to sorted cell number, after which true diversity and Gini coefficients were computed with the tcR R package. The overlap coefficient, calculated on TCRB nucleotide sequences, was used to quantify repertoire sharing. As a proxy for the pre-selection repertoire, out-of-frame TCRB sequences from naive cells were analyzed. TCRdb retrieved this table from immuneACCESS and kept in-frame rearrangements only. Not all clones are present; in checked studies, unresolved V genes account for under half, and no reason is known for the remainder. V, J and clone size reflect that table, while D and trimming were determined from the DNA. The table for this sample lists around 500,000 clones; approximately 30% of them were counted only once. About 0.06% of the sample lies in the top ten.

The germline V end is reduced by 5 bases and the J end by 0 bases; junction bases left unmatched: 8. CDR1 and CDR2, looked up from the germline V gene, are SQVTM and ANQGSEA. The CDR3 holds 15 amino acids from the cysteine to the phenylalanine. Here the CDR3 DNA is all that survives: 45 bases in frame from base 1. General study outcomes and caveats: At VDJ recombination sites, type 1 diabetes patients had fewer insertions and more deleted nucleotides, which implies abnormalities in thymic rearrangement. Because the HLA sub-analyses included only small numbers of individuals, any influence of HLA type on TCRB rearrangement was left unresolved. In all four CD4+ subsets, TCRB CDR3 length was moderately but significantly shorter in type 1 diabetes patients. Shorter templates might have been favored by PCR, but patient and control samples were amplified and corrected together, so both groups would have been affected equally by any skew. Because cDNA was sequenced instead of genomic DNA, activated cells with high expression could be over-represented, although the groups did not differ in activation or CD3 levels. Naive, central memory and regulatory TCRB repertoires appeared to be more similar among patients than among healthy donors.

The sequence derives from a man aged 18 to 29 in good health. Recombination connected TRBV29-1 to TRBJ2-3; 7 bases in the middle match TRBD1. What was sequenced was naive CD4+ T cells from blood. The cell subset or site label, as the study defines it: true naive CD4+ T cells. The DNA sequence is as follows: TGCAGCGTTAAGGGGACAGCCACTAGCACAGATACGCAGTATTTT. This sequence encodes CSVKGTATSTDTQYF.